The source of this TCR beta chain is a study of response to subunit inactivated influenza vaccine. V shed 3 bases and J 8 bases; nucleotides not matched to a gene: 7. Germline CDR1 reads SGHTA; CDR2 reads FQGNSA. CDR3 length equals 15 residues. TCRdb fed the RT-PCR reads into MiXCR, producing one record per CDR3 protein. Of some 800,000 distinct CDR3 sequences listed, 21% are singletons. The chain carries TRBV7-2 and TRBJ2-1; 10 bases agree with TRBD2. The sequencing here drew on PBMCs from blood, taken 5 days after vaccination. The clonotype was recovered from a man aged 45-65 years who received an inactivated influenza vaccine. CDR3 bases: TGTGCCAGCAGCTTTTCTAGCGGGAGTGCCGATGAGCAGTTCTTC. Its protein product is CASSFSSGSADEQFF.